A selection of T cell receptor beta chains follows, all from one sample in a study of T-cell memory formation after mild COVID-19. TCRdb independently ran MiXCR on the 5' RACE reads; one entry per CDR3 protein. The data show about 400,000 distinct CDR3 sequences, with over 15% seen just once and about 22% held by the top ten. The specimen was PBMCs or a T cell subset sorted from them (not recorded which). These receptors originate from a man aged 18 to 30 who had mild COVID-19 (a few samples of this study predate the infection). Cell type and time point are not known. Each CDR3 is given with its conserved first and last residue. D genes are given only for firm matches. Size tells how often a clone was seen (once, few, many) or the class of an expanded clone, and some rows leave it out.

J gene | clone size | D gene | V gene | CDR3 protein | CDR3 DNA
TRBJ2-5 | . | TRBD1 | TRBV7-2 | CASRPPGQGRETQYF | TGTGCCAGCAGGCCCCCGGGACAGGGCCGAGAGACCCAGTACTTC
TRBJ2-1 | once | TRBD2 | TRBV27 | CASTQAGGGYNEQFF | TGTGCCAGCACTCAGGCCGGGGGGGGATACAATGAGCAGTTCTTC
TRBJ1-2 | . | . | TRBV20-1 | CSARLPRFFYGYTF | TGCAGTGCTAGACTCCCTCGGTTCTTTTATGGCTACACCTTC
TRBJ2-3 | . | . | TRBV4-3 | CASSQDWDRDTQYF | TGCGCCAGCAGCCAAGATTGGGACCGGGATACGCAGTATTTT
TRBJ2-3 | few | . | TRBV20-1 | CSAGGGGATDTQYF | TGCAGTGCTGGAGGAGGGGGAGCCACAGATACGCAGTATTTT
TRBJ2-3 | many | TRBD2 | TRBV20-1 | CSARDLAGVTDTQYF | TGCAGTGCTAGAGATCTAGCGGGGGTCACAGATACGCAGTATTTT
TRBJ1-1 | . | . | TRBV7-2 | CASSLWGGAFF | TGTGCCAGCAGCTTATGGGGCGGAGCTTTCTTT
TRBJ2-3 | . | . | TRBV4-2 | CASSQDWPGTDTQYF | TGTGCCAGCAGCCAAGACTGGCCCGGCACAGATACGCAGTATTTT
TRBJ2-3 | many | . | TRBV7-9 | CARQAIRGTDTQYF | TGTGCCAGGCAGGCCATCCGAGGCACAGATACGCAGTATTTT
TRBJ2-1 | few | TRBD2 | TRBV20-1 | CSAPTSGGNEQFF | TGCAGTGCCCCGACTAGCGGGGGCAATGAGCAGTTCTTC
TRBJ2-1 | few | . | TRBV5-1 | CASSLAALAYNEQFF | TGCGCCAGCAGCTTGGCCGCACTAGCCTACAATGAGCAGTTCTTC
TRBJ2-1 | few | TRBD1 | TRBV7-2 | CASSIGTGVLNEQFF | TGTGCCAGCAGCATCGGGACAGGGGTCTTGAATGAGCAGTTCTTC
TRBJ1-1 | . | . | TRBV12-3/TRBV12-4 | CASSPQGKTEAFF | TGTGCCAGCAGCCCACAGGGAAAAACTGAAGCTTTCTTT
TRBJ1-1 | few | . | TRBV2 | CASSGLTEAFF | TGTGCCAGCAGCGGACTCACTGAAGCTTTCTTT
TRBJ1-2 | . | . | TRBV12-3/TRBV12-4 | CARKCYGYTF | TGTGCCAGAAAGTGCTATGGCTACACCTTC
TRBJ2-1 | many | TRBD2 | TRBV5-1 | CASSAGLAVINEQFF | TGCGCCAGCAGCGCAGGACTAGCTGTAATCAATGAGCAGTTCTTC
TRBJ2-6 | . | . | TRBV19 | CASKTGPGANVLTF | TGTGCCAGTAAAACGGGCCCTGGGGCCAACGTCCTGACTTTC
TRBJ2-5 | . | TRBD1 | TRBV6-1 | CASSDRQGGETQYF | TGTGCCAGCAGTGATCGACAGGGGGGAGAGACCCAGTACTTC
TRBJ2-3 | few | . | TRBV7-3 | CASGLSRADTQYF | TGTGCCAGCGGGCTAAGCAGGGCAGATACGCAGTATTTT
TRBJ2-5 | few | . | TRBV12-5 | CASGLVGKETQYF | TGTGCTAGTGGTTTGGTCGGGAAAGAGACCCAGTACTTC
TRBJ2-2 | . | . | TRBV4-2 | CASSSGGGADTGELFF | TGTGCCAGCAGCTCCGGTGGTGGGGCGGACACCGGGGAGCTGTTTTTT
TRBJ1-2 | many | . | TRBV29-1 | CSVDANYGYTF | TGCAGCGTTGATGCTAACTATGGCTACACCTTC
TRBJ2-3 | few | TRBD2 | TRBV24-1 | CATSDRTSGGDYTQYF | TGTGCCACCAGTGATAGGACTAGCGGGGGGGATTATACGCAGTATTTT
TRBJ1-6 | few | TRBD1 | TRBV6-6 | CATGQGANSPLHF | TGTGCCACTGGACAGGGGGCGAATTCACCCCTCCACTTT
TRBJ2-3 | . | . | TRBV6-5 | CASSYGAGGTDTQYF | TGTGCCAGCAGTTACGGGGCAGGGGGCACAGATACGCAGTATTTT
TRBJ2-5 | few | TRBD1 | TRBV6-2/TRBV6-3 | CASSRPTGWLETQYF | TGTGCCAGCAGTCGACCGACAGGGTGGTTAGAGACCCAGTACTTC
TRBJ1-4 | . | . | TRBV7-2 | CASSLVLSTNEKLFF | TGTGCCAGCAGCTTAGTCCTCTCAACTAATGAAAAACTGTTTTTT
TRBJ1-5 | . | . | TRBV15 | CATSRLPEEGPQHF | TGTGCCACCAGCAGGTTACCAGAGGAAGGGCCCCAGCATTTT
TRBJ2-3 | . | . | TRBV7-2 | CASTAGPRLTDTQYF | TGTGCCAGCACAGCCGGGCCCCGGCTCACAGATACGCAGTATTTT
TRBJ2-1 | . | TRBD2 | TRBV6-5 | CASTRTKPSGDLNEQFF | TGTGCCAGCACTCGTACAAAACCTAGCGGGGATCTCAATGAGCAGTTCTTC
TRBJ1-2 | . | TRBD1 | TRBV5-4 | CASSSDRGRHWDYGYTF | TGTGCCAGCAGCAGTGACAGGGGAAGGCATTGGGACTATGGCTACACCTTC
TRBJ2-2 | . | TRBD2 | TRBV20-1 | CSAKAGTNTGELFF | TGCAGTGCCAAAGCGGGGACGAACACCGGGGAGCTGTTTTTT
TRBJ2-2 | . | TRBD1 | TRBV6-2/TRBV6-3 | CASSSNRMVTGKNTGELFF | TGTGCCAGCAGTTCAAACAGGATGGTGACAGGGAAGAACACCGGGGAGCTGTTTTTT
TRBJ2-5 | few | . | TRBV7-8 | CASSVGGALSAETQYF | TGTGCCAGCAGCGTTGGGGGTGCCCTTTCGGCAGAGACCCAGTACTTC
TRBJ2-3 | . | . | TRBV18 | CASSEQAGDTQYF | TGTGCCAGCTCAGAACAGGCCGGTGATACGCAGTATTTT
TRBJ2-1 | few | TRBD2 | TRBV29-1 | CSASGGPLNEQFF | TGCAGCGCTAGCGGGGGCCCACTCAATGAGCAGTTCTTC
TRBJ1-5 | few | TRBD1 | TRBV29-1 | CSVMTGDSQPQHF | TGCAGCGTGATGACAGGGGACAGCCAGCCCCAGCATTTT
TRBJ1-2 | . | . | TRBV7-9 | CASSLVPRAEGYTF | TGTGCCAGCAGCTTGGTCCCCAGGGCAGAGGGCTACACCTTC
TRBJ2-7 | few | . | TRBV4-1 | CASSPWTVQVVDEQYF | TGCGCCAGCAGCCCCTGGACAGTTCAGGTCGTGGACGAGCAGTACTTC
TRBJ1-1 | . | TRBD1 | TRBV29-1 | CSVRTGSMDAFF | TGCAGCGTCCGGACAGGTAGTATGGATGCTTTCTTT
TRBJ1-2 | . | . | TRBV6-2/TRBV6-3 | CASKRGSSGYGYTF | TGTGCCAGCAAAAGGGGCAGTTCTGGCTATGGCTACACCTTC
TRBJ2-7 | few | . | TRBV18 | CASSPGLRSSYEQYF | TGTGCCAGCTCACCGGGACTCAGGAGCTCCTACGAGCAGTACTTC
TRBJ1-2 | . | . | TRBV19 | CASIRGSNAYGYTF | TGTGCCAGTATCCGAGGGAGTAACGCCTATGGCTACACCTTC
TRBJ1-3 | . | TRBD1 | TRBV7-9 | CASSLEDRILPYSGNTIYF | TGTGCCAGCAGCTTAGAGGACAGGATCTTACCTTACTCTGGAAACACCATATATTTT
TRBJ2-1 | few | . | TRBV12-3/TRBV12-4 | CASSFYGVHNEQFF | TGTGCCAGCAGCTTCTACGGGGTTCACAATGAGCAGTTCTTC
TRBJ2-3 | few | TRBD2 | TRBV7-8 | CASSWSSGSTDTQYF | TGTGCCAGCAGCTGGTCTAGCGGCAGCACAGATACGCAGTATTTT
TRBJ2-2 | few | . | TRBV5-4 | CASSLDSGTGELFF | TGTGCCAGCAGCTTGGATTCTGGGACCGGGGAGCTGTTTTTT
TRBJ2-1 | . | . | TRBV12-3/TRBV12-4 | CASPPAFGSYNEQFF | TGTGCCAGCCCACCCGCCTTCGGCTCCTACAATGAGCAGTTCTTC
TRBJ1-5 | . | TRBD1 | TRBV28 | CASRWMGQGARGNQPQHF | TGTGCCAGCAGGTGGATGGGACAGGGGGCTCGTGGCAATCAGCCCCAGCATTTT